This T cell receptor (beta chain) derives from a study of CD8 T cells in ankylosing spondylitis. With regard to this clonotype: The antigen remains unidentified.

TCRdb reprocessed the 5' RACE reads via MiXCR and lists one record per CDR3 protein. Of about 180,000 distinct CDR3 sequences detected, approximately 9% appear once; the ten largest clones hold over 12%. This CDR3 region has 17 residues. J gave up 1 base and V 0 bases, and 10 bases lay outside the gene matches. Germline values: CDR1 SGHDT, CDR2 YYEEEE. General study findings and limits: Before this, some motif variants had been reported in reactive arthritis synovial fluid and blood.

The TCR originated in a female donor with ankylosing spondylitis or in good health (not recorded which). The specimen sequenced was blood, either unsorted or a sorted T cell fraction (not recorded which). The chain is built from TRBV5-6 and TRBJ2-7; 7 nucleotides match TRBD2. The CDR3 here is CASSLGHPGLRSYEQYF. CDR3 DNA sequence: TGTGCCAGCAGCTTGGGACACCCGGGACTAAGATCCTACGAGCAGTACTTC.